The next 17 T cell receptor beta chains were all read from a single sample in a study of Graves' ophthalmopathy and Graves' hyperthyroidism. The sequenced template was RNA, covering the TCR beta CDR3 region. HTBI-primed first-round RT-PCR preceded second-round multiplex PCR. TCRdb reprocessed the multiplex PCR reads via MiXCR and lists one record per CDR3 protein. This sample has around 170,000 distinct CDR3 sequences, with about 40% found just once. Source material: peripheral blood. The receptors here all came from a woman between 35 and 50 years old with Graves' ophthalmopathy.

This clonotype occurred many times. The chain has TRBV20-1 and TRBJ2-5; TRBD2 matches 14 bases. Per germline, CDR1 DFQATT and CDR2 SNEGSKA (reference sequence). V was clipped by 5 bases and J by 5 bases; unmatched bases: 10. CDR3 length: 16 amino acids. As DNA, the CDR3 is TGCAGTGCTGGACCGACTAGCGGGGGGGTGAGCGAGACCCAGTACTTC. Encoded protein: CSAGPTSGGVSETQYF.

The chain joins TRBV12-3 or TRBV12-4 to TRBJ1-2; TRBD1 matches at 7 bases. The junction had 11 bases not matched to a gene; V was cut back by 7 bases and J by 3 bases. CDR3 length: 15 amino acids. The DNA for the CDR3 is TGTGCCAGCACCCCGGGACAGATGGCCGACTATGGCTACACCTTC. Residues: CASTPGQMADYGYTF.

The gene calls are TRBV6-2 or TRBV6-3 and TRBJ1-1; TRBD1 matches at 7 bases. The CDR3 has 15 amino acids. Germline-derived CDR1 and CDR2 are MNHEY and SVGEGT. The J segment lost 3 bases and the V segment lost 6 bases, leaving 10 bases of the junction unmatched. The CDR3 sequence: CASSYRGGGYTEAFF. The CDR3 nucleotides read TGTGCCAGCAGCTACAGGGGAGGTGGCTACACTGAAGCTTTCTTT.

This clonotype was detected many times. The chain couples TRBV7-9 to TRBJ1-1, with D hard to call. Germline values: CDR1 SEHNR, CDR2 FQNEAQ (reference sequence). The CDR3 sequence is 14 residues long. Trimming shortened V by 5 bases and J by 5 bases, and 15 bases separated the two germline ends. The CDR3 region is CASSLGGEPTEAFF. CDR3 bases: TGTGCCAGCAGCCTCGGAGGTGAGCCTACTGAAGCTTTCTTT.

This chain uses TRBV29-1 with TRBJ1-1, with D hard to call. This CDR3 is built from 10 residues. Germline-derived CDR1 and CDR2 are SQVTM and ANQGSEA. The ends were cut back, 3 bases at V and 9 bases at J, with 8 bases in the middle. CDR3 amino acids: CSVDTEKAFF. As DNA, the CDR3 is TGCAGCGTTGACACGGAGAAAGCTTTCTTT. Using reference TRBV29-1 and TRBJ1-1 for the parts outside the CDR3, the full variable domain is SAVISQKPSRDICQRGTSLTIQCQVDSQVTMMFWYRQQPGQSLTLIATANQGSEATYESGFVIDKFPISRPNLTFSTLTVSNMSPEDSSIYLCSVDTEKAFFGQGTRLTVV.

The sample holds many counts of this clonotype. Without the conserved terminal phenylalanine or tryptophan, this CDR3 likely stems from a read error. This sequence joins TRBV12-3 or TRBV12-4 and TRBJ1-1, with D unresolved. The CDR3 runs to 11 residues. V was clipped by 5 bases and J by 1 base, with 2 bases between them. CDR3 DNA sequence: TGTGCCAGCAGTCGGAACACTGAAGCTTTCCTT. This sequence encodes CASSRNTEAFL.

This clonotype was observed at least ten times. The genes are TRBV28 and TRBJ2-7, with D perhaps TRBD2 (6 bases). The CDR3 contains 16 residues. The V gene lost 4 bases and the J gene lost 0 bases, with 16 bases spanning the gap. Germline assignment: CDR1 MDHEN and CDR2 SYDVKM. CDR3 DNA sequence: TGTGCCAGCAGTTCGGCGCGGGGAACCAGCTCCTACGAGCAGTACTTC. This encodes CASSSARGTSSYEQYF.

This clonotype was seen repeatedly, ten times or more. This chain joins TRBV27 and TRBJ2-7, with no clear D. Germline CDR1 is MNHEY and CDR2 is SMNVEV (reference sequence). The ends were cut back, 2 bases at V and 1 base at J, with 6 bases in the middle. The CDR3 loop spans 13 amino acids. Here the CDR3 DNA reads TGTGCCAGCAGTTTAACATGGTCCTACGAGCAGTACTTC. Protein product: CASSLTWSYEQYF.

This clonotype has at least ten counts. Here the CDR3 DNA reads TGCGCCAGCAGCCAGGGCCTAGGCCAGGCCGAGCAGTACTTC. It specifies CASSQGLGQAEQYF. The gene calls are TRBV4-3 and TRBJ2-7; D not resolved. Trimming removed 3 bases from V and 6 bases from J, with 15 bases in between. The CDR3 has 14 amino acids. CDR1 is LGHNA and CDR2 is YSLEER in the germline V gene.

This clonotype was found many times. The J gene is TRBJ1-5, the V gene TRBV6-5, with D possibly matching TRBD1 (6 bases). Trimming left V 6 bases short and J 2 bases short, with 17 bases between. Germline V lookup: CDR1 MNHEY, CDR2 SVGAGI. The length of the CDR3 is 16 residues. CDR3 sequence (DNA): TGTGCCAGCAGCTACAAACAGGGAGAGGGCAATCAGCCCCAGCATTTT. Protein: CASSYKQGEGNQPQHF.

CDR3 region: CASTPGHGVGYEQYF. Here the CDR3 DNA reads TGTGCCAGCACCCCGGGACATGGGGTGGGCTACGAGCAGTACTTC. This chain uses TRBV12-3 or TRBV12-4 with TRBJ2-7; D is possibly TRBD1 (6 bases). The CDR3 covers 15 residues. The V gene lost 7 bases and the J gene lost 3 bases, with 19 bases spanning the gap.

This clonotype was recorded at least ten times. CDR3: CASSQVVKGEHGYTF. The DNA for the CDR3 is TGTGCCAGCAGCCAAGTCGTGAAGGGCGAGCATGGCTACACCTTC. J is TRBJ1-2 and V is TRBV12-3 or TRBV12-4, with no clear D. This CDR3 region has 15 residues. Trimming removed 6 bases at V and 6 bases at J, with 20 bases between.

This chain connects TRBV28 to TRBJ2-2; D is unclear. From germline, CDR1 is MDHEN and CDR2 SYDVKM. This CDR3 has 13 residues. Trimming left V 2 bases short and J 10 bases short, with 11 bases between. DNA for the CDR3: TGTGCCAGCAGTTTAGGCCCACTTGAGGAGCTGTTTTTT. This encodes CASSLGPLEELFF.

This clonotype has ten or more counts. The CDR3 DNA follows: TGTGCCAGCAGCCAGGGGATGATTGGAAACACCATATATTTT. This encodes CASSQGMIGNTIYF. V and J are TRBV5-8 and TRBJ1-3; possible D gene TRBD1, 6 bases. V was trimmed by 4 bases and J by 3 bases, leaving 11 bases between them. Germline CDR1 reads SGHTS; CDR2 reads YDEGEE. The CDR3 runs to 14 residues. Filled out from reference TRBV5-8 and TRBJ1-3, the complete variable domain reads EAGVTQSPTHLIKTRGQQATLRCSPISGHTSVYWYQQALGLGLQFLLWYDEGEERNRGNFPPRFSGRQFPNYSSELNVNALELEDSALYLCASSQGMIGNTIYFGEGSWLTVV.

This clonotype was recorded at least ten times. This rearrangement joins TRBV7-2 to TRBJ1-1, with D maybe TRBD1 (5 bases). With 7 bases removed from V and 3 bases from J, the gap between germline ends came to 18 bases. This CDR3 comprises 15 residues. In germline, CDR1 is SGHTA, CDR2 FQGNSA. The chain's CDR3 is CASTAGGQGDTEAFF. The CDR3 DNA is TGTGCCAGCACCGCCGGAGGGCAGGGAGACACTGAAGCTTTCTTT.

In this sample, this clonotype turned up many times. V is TRBV5-1 and J is TRBJ1-2, with TRBD1 matching over 8 bases. Germline CDR1 SGHRS, CDR2 YFSETQ. The CDR3 contains 14 residues. J gave up 6 bases and V 3 bases, and 7 bases lay outside the gene matches. As DNA, the CDR3 is TGCGCCAGCAGCTGGGACGGGACAGGCAATGGCTACACCTTC. Amino acid sequence: CASSWDGTGNGYTF.

This clonotype has at least ten counts. The chain is built from TRBV2 and TRBJ1-5; 8 bases are shared with TRBD1. The CDR3 is 14 residues long. V dropped 5 bases and J dropped 4; count of bases not matched to a gene: 4. Germline values: CDR1 SNHLY, CDR2 FYNNEI. The CDR3 DNA follows: TGTGCCAGCAGTCTGGACAGGGCAAATCAGCCCCAGCATTTT. Amino acid sequence: CASSLDRANQPQHF.